A single sample gave rise to the 17 T cell receptor beta chains below, sequenced in a study of T-cell memory formation after mild COVID-19. TCRdb ran MiXCR on the 5' RACE reads and lists one entry per CDR3 protein. The sample has 450,000 or so distinct CDR3 sequences, approximately 23% seen once. The sequenced material came from PBMCs or a T cell subset sorted from them (not recorded which). The receptor source for this set is an adult woman who had mild COVID-19 (a few samples of this study predate the infection). Cell type and time point are not known.

This chain links TRBV7-9 with TRBJ2-1; D gene uncertain. The CDR3 spans 14 residues. Trimming left V 3 bases short and J 4 bases short, with 10 bases between. The germline V gene has CDR1 SEHNR and CDR2 FQNEAQ (reference sequence). The CDR3 region is CASSFPVDYNEQFF. In DNA form, the CDR3 reads TGTGCCAGCAGCTTCCCCGTGGATTACAATGAGCAGTTCTTC.

The chain carries TRBV6-1 and TRBJ1-2; D ambiguous. Trimming stripped 7 bases from V and 3 bases from J, with 12 bases between. The CDR3 spans 13 residues. The germline CDR1 and CDR2 sequences are MNHNS and SASEGT. The CDR3 sequence: CASIPGPDYGYTF. As DNA, the CDR3 is TGTGCCAGCATCCCAGGCCCCGACTATGGCTACACCTTC.

This clonotype has more than one count but fewer than ten. The genes are TRBV20-1 and TRBJ2-3; TRBD2 is a possible D gene (6 bases). The CDR3 spans 16 residues. CDR1 is DFQATT, CDR2 SNEGSKA, per germline (reference sequence). V lost 6 bases, J lost 0 bases, and 19 bases lay in between. CDR3 nucleotide sequence: TGCAGTGCCACACCCAAGACTAGGCCTAGCACAGATACGCAGTATTTT. Encoded protein: CSATPKTRPSTDTQYF.

This clonotype was picked up one time. The V and J genes are TRBV29-1 and TRBJ1-1; TRBD1 agrees at 7 bases. CDR1 is SQVTM, CDR2 ANQGSEA, per germline. The CDR3 runs to 13 residues. Trimming removed 6 bases from V and 1 base from J; junction bases left unmatched: 5. CDR3 protein: CSVAGQQNTEAFF. CDR3 in DNA: TGCAGCGTCGCGGGACAGCAGAACACTGAAGCTTTCTTT.

The CDR3 DNA sequence: TGTGCCAGCAGGGCAAAGACCCAGTACTTC. It yields the protein CASRAKTQYF. The chain carries TRBV2 and TRBJ2-5; D not resolved. V gave up 6 bases and J gave up 6 bases, with 5 bases separating them. The CDR3 covers 10 residues. The germline CDR1 and CDR2 sequences are SNHLY and FYNNEI.

The rearrangement links TRBV29-1 to TRBJ1-1, with D unclear. Trimming pared 5 bases from V and 4 bases from J, leaving 8 bases between. There are 11 residues in the CDR3. The germline CDR1 and CDR2 sequences are SQVTM and ANQGSEA. Written as DNA, the CDR3 is TGCAGCGTTCTGAGGAGCACTGAAGCTTTCTTT. It specifies CSVLRSTEAFF.

This clonotype was recorded a few times. J is TRBJ2-5 and V is TRBV28; 9 bases match TRBD2. The CDR3 sequence is 15 residues long. Germline V gene lookup returns CDR1 MDHEN and CDR2 SYDVKM. V shed 3 bases, J shed 8 bases, and the junction held 10 bases outside the gene matches. Here the CDR3 reads CASSFVAGGPLTQYF. The CDR3 coding sequence is TGTGCCAGCAGTTTCGTCGCGGGAGGGCCTTTAACCCAGTACTTC.

This clonotype was detected only once. The rearrangement links TRBV20-1 to TRBJ2-2, with 9 bases fitting TRBD1. V was pared by 5 bases and J by 0 bases, with 4 bases of the junction left unmatched. This CDR3 is 15 amino acids long. Looked up from germline, CDR1 is DFQATT and CDR2 is SNEGSKA (reference sequence). DNA for the CDR3: TGCAGTGCTTACGGGACAGGGTCGAACACCGGGGAGCTGTTTTTT. The encoded protein is CSAYGTGSNTGELFF.

This clonotype was seen more than once but under ten times. V is TRBV29-1 and J is TRBJ2-2; TRBD2 aligns across 11 bases. Germline-derived CDR1 and CDR2 are SQVTM and ANQGSEA. The CDR3 extends over 17 amino acids. With V trimmed by 3 bases and J by 6 bases, 12 bases remained unmatched. CDR3 DNA sequence: TGCAGCGTTGAGGCCGGGGTAGCGGGAGGGTCGGCCGGGGAGCTGTTTTTT. This encodes CSVEAGVAGGSAGELFF.

V and J are TRBV5-1 and TRBJ1-2, with D possibly TRBD1 on 6 matching bases. The CDR3 consists of 13 residues. The V and J ends lost 6 bases and 6 bases respectively, with 15 bases between them. CDR1 is SGHRS, CDR2 YFSETQ, per germline. In DNA, the CDR3 is TGCGCCAGCAAAGGGGACATCGGCGATGGCTACACCTTC. This sequence encodes CASKGDIGDGYTF.

The chain joins TRBV6-6 to TRBJ2-7; 8 bases fit TRBD1. The CDR3 runs 17 residues. After removal of 6 bases from V and 4 bases from J, the junction contained 17 bases not matched to a gene. Germline values: CDR1 MNHNY, CDR2 SVGAGI (reference sequence). This CDR3 reads CASSPRPGGQGSYEQYF. CDR3 in DNA: TGTGCCAGCAGCCCTCGTCCAGGGGGCCAGGGGTCTTACGAGCAGTACTTC.

V is TRBV19 and J is TRBJ2-1, with 9 bases that match TRBD1. CDR3 size: 17 residues. Per the germline V gene, CDR1 is LNHDA and CDR2 is SQIVND (reference sequence). The ends lost 5 bases at V and 3 bases at J; junction bases unmatched: 11. Here the CDR3 reads CASSLVFGTGHYNEQFF. The CDR3, as DNA: TGTGCCAGTAGTCTGGTATTTGGGACAGGGCACTACAATGAGCAGTTCTTC. The complete variable domain, with remaining parts taken from reference TRBV19 and TRBJ2-1, reads DGGITQSPKYLFRKEGQNVTLSCEQNLNHDAMYWYRQDPGQGLRLIYYSQIVNDFQKGDIAEGYSVSREKKESFPLTVTSAQKNPTAFYLCASSLVFGTGHYNEQFFGPGTRLTVL.

The chain is built from TRBV3-1 and TRBJ2-7, with 7 bases identical to TRBD2. The CDR3 length is 12 residues. The V gene's germline CDR1 is LGHDT and CDR2 YNNKEL (reference sequence). The J segment lost 9 bases and the V segment lost 0 bases, leaving 2 bases of the junction unmatched. CDR3 residues: CASSQDGRGQYF. DNA for the CDR3: TGTGCCAGCAGCCAAGATGGGAGGGGGCAGTACTTC.

This clonotype was detected a few times. J is TRBJ1-1 and V is TRBV14; 11 nucleotides match TRBD1. Germline trimming cut 5 bases from V and 9 bases from J; bases unmatched to any gene: 8. This CDR3 has 14 amino acids. Germline V lookup: CDR1 SGHDN, CDR2 FVKESK. CDR3 region: CASSNPGQGGKAFF. Written as DNA, the CDR3 is TGTGCCAGCAGCAATCCGGGACAGGGGGGAAAAGCTTTCTTT. The full variable domain, with the rest looked up from reference TRBV14 and TRBJ1-1, is EAGVTQFPSHSVIEKGQTVTLRCDPISGHDNLYWYRRVMGKEIKFLLHFVKESKQDESGMPNNRFLAERTGGTYSTLKVQPAELEDSGVYFCASSNPGQGGKAFFGQGTRLTVV.

The J gene is TRBJ1-5, the V gene TRBV28; possibly TRBD1 for D (5 bases). The ends were cut back, 6 bases at V and 2 bases at J, with 11 bases in the middle. Germline loops: CDR1 MDHEN, CDR2 SYDVKM. The CDR3 has 14 residues. CDR3 nucleotide sequence: TGTGCCAGCAGGCCGGGGGGGGGCAATCAGCCCCAGCATTTT. Residues: CASRPGGGNQPQHF.

The chain's CDR3 is CASSLGQADYEQYF. CDR3 bases: TGTGCCAGCAGCTTGGGGCAGGCCGATTACGAGCAGTACTTC. The genes are TRBV5-6 and TRBJ2-7; no clear D. Germline loops: CDR1 SGHDT, CDR2 YYEEEE. Deletions cut 0 bases from V and 4 bases from J, with 11 bases between. CDR3 length: 14 residues.

This clonotype was picked up a small number of times. V is TRBV6-5 and J is TRBJ1-2; unclear D gene. With 5 bases removed from V and 4 bases from J, the gap between germline ends came to 8 bases. The CDR3 contains 12 residues. Germline V gives CDR1 MNHEY, CDR2 SVGAGI. CDR3 protein: CASSPGFYGYTF. The CDR3 bases are TGTGCCAGCAGTCCAGGTTTCTATGGCTACACCTTC.